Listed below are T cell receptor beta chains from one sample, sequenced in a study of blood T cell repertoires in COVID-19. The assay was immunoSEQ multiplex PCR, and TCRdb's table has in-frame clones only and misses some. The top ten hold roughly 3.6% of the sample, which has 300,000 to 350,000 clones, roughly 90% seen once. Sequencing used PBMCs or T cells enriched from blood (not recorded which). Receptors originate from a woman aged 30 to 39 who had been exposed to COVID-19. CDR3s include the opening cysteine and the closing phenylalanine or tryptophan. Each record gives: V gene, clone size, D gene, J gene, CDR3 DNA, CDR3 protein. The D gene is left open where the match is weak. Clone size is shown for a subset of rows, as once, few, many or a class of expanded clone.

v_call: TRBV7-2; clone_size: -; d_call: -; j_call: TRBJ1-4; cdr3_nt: TGTGCCAGCAGCCGGACATCTGCAACTAATGAAAAACTGTTTTTT; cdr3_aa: CASSRTSATNEKLFF
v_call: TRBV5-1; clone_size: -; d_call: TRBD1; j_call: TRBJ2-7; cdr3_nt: TGCGCCAGCAGCTTGGAGGGGGCCCACGAGCAGTACTTC; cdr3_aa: CASSLEGAHEQYF
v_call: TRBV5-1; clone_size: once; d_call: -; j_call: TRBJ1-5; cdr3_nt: TGCGCCAGCAGCGTACAGGGTGGGGATCAGCCCCAGCATTTT; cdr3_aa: CASSVQGGDQPQHF
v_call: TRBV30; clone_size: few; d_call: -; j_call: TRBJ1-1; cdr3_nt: TGTGCCTGGAACGGGGGGTCAGAGGCTTTCTTT; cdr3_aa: CAWNGGSEAFF
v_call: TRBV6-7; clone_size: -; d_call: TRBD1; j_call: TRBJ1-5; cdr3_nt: TGTGCCAGCATTTTTAAAGGGACAGGGGCCGATTGGAGGGTGGCTAATCAGCCCCAGCATTTT; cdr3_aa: CASIFKGTGADWRVANQPQHF
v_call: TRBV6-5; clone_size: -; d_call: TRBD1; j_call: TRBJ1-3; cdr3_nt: TGTGCCAGCAGGCCAGGGGGCCTCTCTGGAAACACCATATATTTT; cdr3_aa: CASRPGGLSGNTIYF
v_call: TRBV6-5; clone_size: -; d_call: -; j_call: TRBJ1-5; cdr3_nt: TGTGCCAGCAAACTCTGGAGGGATAGCAATCAGCCCCAGCATTTT; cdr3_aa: CASKLWRDSNQPQHF
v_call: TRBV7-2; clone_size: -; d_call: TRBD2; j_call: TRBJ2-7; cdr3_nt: TGTGCCAGCAGCTTACTAGCGGGGGTCGGTCTTTACGAGCAGTACTTC; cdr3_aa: CASSLLAGVGLYEQYF
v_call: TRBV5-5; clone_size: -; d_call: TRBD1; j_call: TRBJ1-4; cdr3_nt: TGTGCCAGCAGCTATGGAGCCCGGCCGGGACAGGCGCGCCTCAATGAAAAACTGTTTTTT; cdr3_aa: CASSYGARPGQARLNEKLFF
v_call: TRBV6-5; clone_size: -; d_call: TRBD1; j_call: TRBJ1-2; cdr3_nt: TGTGCCAGCAGGCTAGGACAGGGGGCGGGTGGCTACACCTTC; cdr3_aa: CASRLGQGAGGYTF
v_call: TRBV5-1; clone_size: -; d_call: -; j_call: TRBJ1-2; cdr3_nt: TGCGCCAGCAGCTTGTTCTTGAGGGTGGACTATGGCTACACCTTC; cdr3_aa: CASSLFLRVDYGYTF
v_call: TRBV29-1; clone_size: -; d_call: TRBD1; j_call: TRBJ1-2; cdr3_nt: TGCAGCGTAGCGACAGGGGGGACTAACTATGGCTACACCTTC; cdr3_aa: CSVATGGTNYGYTF
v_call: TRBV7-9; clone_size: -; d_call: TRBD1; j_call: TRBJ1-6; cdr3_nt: TGTGCCACCAATTCGGACAGGGAGGGTTCACCCCTCCACTTT; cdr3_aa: CATNSDREGSPLHF
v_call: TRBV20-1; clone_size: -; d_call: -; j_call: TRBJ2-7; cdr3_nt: TGCAGTGCTGTCCAATACGAGCAGTACTTC; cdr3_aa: CSAVQYEQYF
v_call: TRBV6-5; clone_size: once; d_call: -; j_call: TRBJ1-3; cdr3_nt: TGTGCCAGCAGCGCAGCGTTCTCTGGAAACACCATATATTTT; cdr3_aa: CASSAAFSGNTIYF
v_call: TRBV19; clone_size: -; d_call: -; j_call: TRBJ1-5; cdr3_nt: TGTGCCAGTAGTATCTCCGCCGGTTTTAATCAGCCCCAGCATTTT; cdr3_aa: CASSISAGFNQPQHF